The clone carrying this T cell receptor (beta chain) was counted a few times. This entry belongs to a study of molecular identifiers for immune sequencing clone quantification. The CDR3 is 16 amino acids. J lost 2 bases, V lost 5 bases, and 11 bases had no gene match. TCRdb used MiXCR to reprocess the PCR reads, holding one entry per CDR3 protein. Of just under 650,000 distinct CDR3 sequences listed, about 20% are singletons. This chain links TRBV12-3 or TRBV12-4 with TRBJ2-5, with 7 bases aligning to TRBD2. The receptor was derived from a human donor in good health. Some libraries in this study had Jurkat cell RNA spiked in. The sample was naive CD8+ T cells from blood, with Jurkat cell RNA spiked in. Sample subset: FACS-sorted CD8+CD4-CCR7+CD45RA+ naive T cells. The chain's CDR3 is CASSLFGGRKQETQYF. The DNA of the CDR3 is TGTGCCAGCAGTCTCTTCGGGGGGAGAAAACAAGAGACCCAGTACTTC.